Listed here are 5 T cell receptor beta chains from one sample, sequenced in a study of cytomegalovirus exposure and HLA in healthy donors. Both 60 Vbeta primers and 13 Jbeta primers went into the PCR. This table comes from immunoSEQ multiplex PCR, and its TCRdb copy is limited to in-frame clones, with some not included. Of approximately 100,000 clones in the sample, roughly 82% were seen once. Sequencing input: PBMCs. Receptor source: a man in his forties in good health and CMV-seropositive.

The gene calls are TRBV4-1 and TRBJ2-7, with D unclear. This CDR3 contains 16 residues. Germline loops: CDR1 MGHRA, CDR2 YSYEKL. V was cut by 0 bases and J by 2 bases, with 14 bases left in between. The CDR3 loop is CASSQDGLGITYEQYF. The CDR3 nucleotides are TGCGCCAGCAGCCAAGACGGTCTAGGTATAACCTACGAGCAGTACTTC.

As to this clone: The junction does not match germline at one end; this may be a read error. The chain uses TRBV7-9 and TRBJ1-2; D is ambiguous. Germline loops: CDR1 SEHNR, CDR2 FQNEAQ (reference sequence). The CDR3 is made up of 13 amino acids. As DNA, the CDR3 is TGTTCCAGCAGCCACGCTGCGGGAGATGGCTACACCTTC. Protein product: CSSSHAAGDGYTF.

The genes are TRBV5-4 and TRBJ2-1, with TRBD1 matching 8 bases. J was trimmed by 9 bases and V by 4 bases; bases with no gene match: 6. Germline-derived CDR1 and CDR2 are SGHNT and YYREEE (reference sequence). The length of the CDR3 is 13 residues. The CDR3 loop reads CASSVDRDFEQFF. The CDR3 coding sequence is TGTGCCAGCAGCGTGGACAGGGATTTTGAGCAGTTCTTC. The variable domain in full, completed from reference TRBV5-4 and TRBJ2-1, reads ETGVTQSPTHLIKTRGQQVTLRCSSQSGHNTVSWYQQALGQGPQFIFQYYREEENGRGNFPPRFSGLQFPNYSSELNVNALELDDSALYLCASSVDRDFEQFFGPGTRLTVL.

This chain joins TRBV6-6 and TRBJ1-1, with a weak D call TRBD1 (5 bases). The CDR3 loop spans 12 amino acids. Germline CDR1 and CDR2: MNHNY and SVGAGI (reference sequence). V dropped 8 bases and J dropped 4 bases, with 11 bases sitting between them. The CDR3 here is CASGGYSTEAFF. The CDR3 DNA reads as TGTGCCAGCGGGGGGTACAGCACTGAAGCTTTCTTT.

The rearrangement links TRBV6-1 to TRBJ2-7, with 7 positions matching TRBD1. The trim removed 8 bases at V and 1 base at J, leaving 5 bases unmatched. Per the germline V gene, CDR1 is MNHNS and CDR2 is SASEGT. The CDR3 has 13 amino acids. The CDR3 DNA sequence: TGTGCCAGCCTAGAACAGGGGTCCTACGAGCAGTACTTC. Translation gives CASLEQGSYEQYF.